A selection of T cell receptor beta chains follows, all from one sample in a study of preoperative IRX-2 immunotherapy in early breast cancer. Data came from immunoSEQ multiplex PCR; TCRdb stores just in-frame clones and leaves some out. The table includes tens of thousands of clones, around four fifths detected once. The source was lymph node tissue, collected after IRX-2 immunotherapy. The receptors come from a human donor with breast cancer. CDR3s include the opening cysteine and the closing phenylalanine or tryptophan. Each record gives: J gene, clone size, D gene, V gene, CDR3 protein, CDR3 DNA. The D gene is left open where the match is weak. Clone size is given for some rows only: seen once, a few or many times, or a class if the clone is expanded.

J gene: TRBJ1-3; clone size: -; D gene: -; V gene: TRBV6-8; CDR3 protein: CASSYSTVRNTIYF; CDR3 DNA: TGTGCCAGCAGTTACTCTACAGTGAGAAACACCATATATTTT
J gene: TRBJ2-1; clone size: -; D gene: -; V gene: TRBV11-1; CDR3 protein: CASSTRPLKGNEQFF; CDR3 DNA: TGTGCCAGCAGCACCCGACCTCTTAAGGGGAATGAGCAGTTCTTC
J gene: TRBJ2-1; clone size: -; D gene: TRBD1; V gene: TRBV6-8; CDR3 protein: CASSRPQGPYGNEQFF; CDR3 DNA: TGTGCCAGCAGTAGACCACAGGGGCCCTATGGCAATGAGCAGTTCTTC
J gene: TRBJ1-2; clone size: -; D gene: -; V gene: TRBV5-1; CDR3 protein: CASSSSVLSQGYTF; CDR3 DNA: TGCGCCAGCAGCTCTTCAGTCCTAAGTCAGGGCTACACCTTC
J gene: TRBJ2-7; clone size: -; D gene: TRBD1; V gene: TRBV15; CDR3 protein: CATSIETQGAGEQYF; CDR3 DNA: TGTGCCACCAGCATTGAGACGCAGGGGGCGGGCGAGCAGTACTTC
J gene: TRBJ1-5; clone size: -; D gene: -; V gene: TRBV18; CDR3 protein: CASSPQGGRGNQPQHF; CDR3 DNA: TGTGCCAGCTCACCGCAAGGTGGCCGAGGGAATCAGCCCCAGCATTTT
J gene: TRBJ2-7; clone size: -; D gene: -; V gene: TRBV30; CDR3 protein: CACHPPPGGRAYEQYF; CDR3 DNA: TGTGCCTGCCATCCCCCCCCCGGGGGAAGGGCCTACGAGCAGTACTTC
J gene: TRBJ2-2; clone size: -; D gene: -; V gene: TRBV11-3; CDR3 protein: CASSLNSGRLNTGELFF; CDR3 DNA: TGTGCCAGCAGCTTAAATTCGGGACGGCTTAACACCGGGGAGCTGTTTTTT
J gene: TRBJ1-1; clone size: -; D gene: -; V gene: TRBV30; CDR3 protein: CASGLNTEAFF; CDR3 DNA: TGTGCCTCAGGGCTTAACACTGAAGCTTTCTTT
J gene: TRBJ1-1; clone size: -; D gene: -; V gene: TRBV19; CDR3 protein: CASSLIYGEAFF; CDR3 DNA: TGTGCCAGTAGCCTAATATATGGAGAAGCTTTCTTT
J gene: TRBJ1-1; clone size: -; D gene: -; V gene: TRBV6-8; CDR3 protein: CASTNQPGTEAFF; CDR3 DNA: TGTGCCAGCACTAACCAGCCAGGGACTGAAGCTTTCTTT
J gene: TRBJ1-1; clone size: -; D gene: -; V gene: TRBV10-1; CDR3 protein: CASSESRGGSEAFF; CDR3 DNA: TGCGCCAGCAGTGAGTCAAGGGGAGGAAGTGAAGCTTTCTTT
J gene: TRBJ1-6; clone size: -; D gene: TRBD1; V gene: TRBV15; CDR3 protein: CATSRGDRSSPLHF; CDR3 DNA: TGTGCCACCAGCAGAGGGGACAGAAGTTCACCCCTCCACTTT
J gene: TRBJ1-2; clone size: -; D gene: TRBD1; V gene: TRBV6-8; CDR3 protein: CASSGRGPGGYTF; CDR3 DNA: TGTGCCAGCAGTGGTAGGGGGCCCGGGGGCTACACCTTC
J gene: TRBJ2-5; clone size: few; D gene: -; V gene: TRBV28; CDR3 protein: CASNRESGSQETQYF; CDR3 DNA: TGTGCCAGTAACAGGGAGTCGGGGAGCCAAGAGACCCAGTACTTC
J gene: TRBJ2-6; clone size: -; D gene: -; V gene: TRBV7-2; CDR3 protein: CASSLAGGGLGSVSGANVLTF; CDR3 DNA: TGTGCCAGCAGCTTAGCTGGAGGGGGCCTGGGAAGCGTCTCTGGGGCCAACGTCCTGACTTTC
J gene: TRBJ1-1; clone size: -; D gene: TRBD1; V gene: TRBV7-6; CDR3 protein: CASSSYRGPKGTEAFF; CDR3 DNA: TGTGCCAGCAGCTCTTACAGGGGGCCAAAAGGCACTGAAGCTTTCTTT
J gene: TRBJ2-7; clone size: -; D gene: -; V gene: TRBV6-8; CDR3 protein: CASSYSSTPAYEQYF; CDR3 DNA: TGTGCCAGCAGTTACTCGAGCACACCAGCCTACGAGCAGTACTTC
J gene: TRBJ1-2; clone size: -; D gene: TRBD1; V gene: TRBV11-3; CDR3 protein: CASSLGTGGLGYGYTF; CDR3 DNA: TGTGCCAGCAGCTTAGGGACAGGGGGATTGGGCTATGGCTACACCTTC
J gene: TRBJ1-2; clone size: once; D gene: -; V gene: TRBV28; CDR3 protein: CASSYGVQNYGYTF; CDR3 DNA: TGTGCCAGCAGTTACGGGGTCCAGAACTATGGCTACACCTTC
J gene: TRBJ1-4; clone size: -; D gene: -; V gene: TRBV29-1; CDR3 protein: CSVDSGGNEKLFF; CDR3 DNA: TGCAGCGTTGACTCCGGGGGTAATGAAAAACTGTTTTTT
J gene: TRBJ2-3; clone size: -; D gene: -; V gene: TRBV6-4; CDR3 protein: CASSYYNTQYF; CDR3 DNA: TGTGCCAGCAGTTACTACAACACGCAGTATTTT
J gene: TRBJ1-2; clone size: -; D gene: TRBD1; V gene: TRBV11-3; CDR3 protein: CASSLEGQLRPGYTF; CDR3 DNA: TGTGCCAGCAGCTTGGAGGGACAGCTTCGGCCTGGCTACACCTTC
J gene: TRBJ1-4; clone size: -; D gene: -; V gene: TRBV6-8; CDR3 protein: CASSLWGKGEKLFF; CDR3 DNA: TGTGCCAGCAGTCTATGGGGGAAGGGTGAAAAACTGTTTTTT
J gene: TRBJ1-6; clone size: -; D gene: -; V gene: TRBV7-6; CDR3 protein: CASSLGVHSSPLHF; CDR3 DNA: TGTGCCAGCAGCTTAGGTGTACATAGTTCACCCCTCCACTTT
J gene: TRBJ2-2; clone size: -; D gene: TRBD2; V gene: TRBV10-2; CDR3 protein: CASGQAGGQGELFF; CDR3 DNA: TGCGCCAGCGGGCAAGCGGGGGGCCAAGGGGAGCTGTTTTTT
J gene: TRBJ2-6; clone size: -; D gene: -; V gene: TRBV6-8; CDR3 protein: CASSQRGSSPGTFSSGANVLTF; CDR3 DNA: TGTGCCAGCAGTCAACGAGGGTCCTCCCCTGGGACCTTTAGCTCTGGGGCCAACGTCCTGACTTTC
J gene: TRBJ2-1; clone size: -; D gene: TRBD1; V gene: TRBV19; CDR3 protein: CASSIEGTGNEQFF; CDR3 DNA: TGTGCCAGTAGTATAGAGGGGACAGGGAACGAGCAGTTCTTC
J gene: TRBJ2-7; clone size: -; D gene: -; V gene: TRBV23-1; CDR3 protein: CASSQSNRDGPYEQYF; CDR3 DNA: TGCGCCAGCAGTCAATCAAACCGGGACGGACCTTACGAGCAGTACTTC
J gene: TRBJ1-3; clone size: -; D gene: -; V gene: TRBV15; CDR3 protein: CATSTTVFSGNTIYF; CDR3 DNA: TGTGCCACCAGCACGACAGTTTTCTCTGGAAACACCATATATTTT
J gene: TRBJ2-2; clone size: once; D gene: -; V gene: TRBV11-3; CDR3 protein: CASSLAGRNTGELFF; CDR3 DNA: TGTGCCAGCAGCTTGGCGGGGAGGAACACCGGGGAGCTGTTTTTT
J gene: TRBJ2-7; clone size: -; D gene: -; V gene: TRBV10-2; CDR3 protein: CASSDQGTHEQYF; CDR3 DNA: TGCGCCAGCAGTGATCAGGGAACTCACGAGCAGTACTTC
J gene: TRBJ2-2; clone size: -; D gene: -; V gene: TRBV14; CDR3 protein: CASSQVGRNTGELFF; CDR3 DNA: TGTGCCAGCAGCCAAGTGGGCAGGAACACCGGGGAGCTGTTTTTT
J gene: TRBJ2-5; clone size: -; D gene: -; V gene: TRBV6-7; CDR3 protein: CASSLGETQYF; CDR3 DNA: TGTGCCAGCAGTTTAGGGGAGACCCAGTACTTC
J gene: TRBJ1-5; clone size: -; D gene: -; V gene: TRBV6-8; CDR3 protein: CASSQRTYRSNQPQHF; CDR3 DNA: TGTGCCAGCAGTCAACGGACATACAGAAGCAATCAGCCCCAGCATTTT
J gene: TRBJ2-7; clone size: -; D gene: TRBD2; V gene: TRBV6-8; CDR3 protein: CASLLQRGYEQYF; CDR3 DNA: TGTGCCAGCCTCCTCCAGCGGGGCTACGAGCAGTACTTC
J gene: TRBJ1-5; clone size: -; D gene: TRBD1; V gene: TRBV18; CDR3 protein: CASSLGAQGANQPQHF; CDR3 DNA: TGTGCCAGCTCACTGGGGGCTCAGGGGGCGAATCAGCCCCAGCATTTT
J gene: TRBJ1-2; clone size: -; D gene: TRBD1; V gene: TRBV28; CDR3 protein: CASSLYKGAGNGYTF; CDR3 DNA: TGTGCCAGCAGTTTATACAAGGGGGCGGGCAATGGCTACACCTTC
J gene: TRBJ2-7; clone size: -; D gene: TRBD2; V gene: TRBV29-1; CDR3 protein: CSATGTSGGIVEQYF; CDR3 DNA: TGCAGCGCGACTGGGACTAGCGGGGGGATTGTCGAGCAGTACTTC
J gene: TRBJ2-2; clone size: -; D gene: TRBD2; V gene: TRBV19; CDR3 protein: CASSRGASGDYANTGELFF; CDR3 DNA: TGTGCCAGTAGTCGGGGAGCTAGCGGGGATTACGCGAACACCGGGGAGCTGTTTTTT
J gene: TRBJ1-4; clone size: -; D gene: -; V gene: TRBV22-1; CDR3 protein: CASSSRDRERLFF; CDR3 DNA: TGTGCCAGCAGTTCACGGGACAGGGAACGACTGTTTTTT
J gene: TRBJ2-3; clone size: -; D gene: TRBD1; V gene: TRBV11-3; CDR3 protein: CASSQTGQRTDTQYF; CDR3 DNA: TGTGCCAGCAGCCAGACGGGACAGCGCACAGATACGCAGTATTTT
J gene: TRBJ2-2; clone size: -; D gene: TRBD2; V gene: TRBV6-8; CDR3 protein: CASSYSGGARTGELFF; CDR3 DNA: TGTGCCAGCAGTTACTCGGGAGGGGCGCGGACCGGGGAGCTGTTTTTT
J gene: TRBJ2-7; clone size: few; D gene: -; V gene: TRBV14; CDR3 protein: CASSLFRDSRLVYF; CDR3 DNA: TGTGCCAGCAGCCTCTTCCGGGACAGCAGACTAGTGTACTTC
J gene: TRBJ2-1; clone size: few; D gene: TRBD2; V gene: TRBV6-8; CDR3 protein: CASSQQWTSGGRLYNEQFF; CDR3 DNA: TGTGCCAGCAGTCAACAGTGGACTAGCGGGGGGAGGCTCTACAATGAGCAGTTCTTC
J gene: TRBJ1-2; clone size: -; D gene: -; V gene: TRBV23-1; CDR3 protein: CASSQPGHPGGYTF; CDR3 DNA: TGCGCCAGCAGCCAACCGGGACACCCAGGTGGCTACACCTTC
J gene: TRBJ2-7; clone size: few; D gene: TRBD2; V gene: TRBV11-3; CDR3 protein: CASSSPGLADELAYEQYF; CDR3 DNA: TGTGCCAGCAGCTCCCCGGGACTAGCGGACGAATTAGCCTACGAGCAGTACTTC
J gene: TRBJ1-2; clone size: once; D gene: TRBD1; V gene: TRBV2; CDR3 protein: CASMGTGPYGYTF; CDR3 DNA: TGTGCCAGCATGGGGACAGGGCCCTATGGCTACACCTTC
J gene: TRBJ2-3; clone size: -; D gene: -; V gene: TRBV7-1; CDR3 protein: CASSLNSDGTQYF; CDR3 DNA: TGTGCCAGCAGCTTAAATTCGGACGGTACGCAGTATTTT
J gene: TRBJ1-3; clone size: -; D gene: -; V gene: TRBV11-3; CDR3 protein: CASSLGTLRGNTIYF; CDR3 DNA: TGTGCCAGCAGCTTAGGGACCCTCCGTGGAAACACCATATATTTT
J gene: TRBJ2-7; clone size: -; D gene: -; V gene: TRBV5-1; CDR3 protein: CASSFQGVRGSYEQYF; CDR3 DNA: TGCGCCAGCAGCTTCCAAGGGGTGCGAGGATCCTACGAGCAGTACTTC
J gene: TRBJ2-5; clone size: few; D gene: TRBD1; V gene: TRBV5-1; CDR3 protein: CASRTGGSAVTETQYF; CDR3 DNA: TGCGCCAGCAGGACAGGGGGATCGGCCGTAACAGAGACCCAGTACTTC
J gene: TRBJ2-3; clone size: -; D gene: -; V gene: TRBV7-1; CDR3 protein: CASSRVGGRSADTQYF; CDR3 DNA: TGTGCCAGCAGTCGGGTTGGGGGCCGTAGCGCAGATACGCAGTATTTT
J gene: TRBJ1-5; clone size: -; D gene: -; V gene: TRBV19; CDR3 protein: CASSIDLRISNQPQHF; CDR3 DNA: TGTGCCAGTAGTATAGATCTCAGGATTAGCAATCAGCCCCAGCATTTT
J gene: TRBJ2-3; clone size: -; D gene: TRBD2; V gene: TRBV7-1; CDR3 protein: CASSYRGLAGGLTDTQYF; CDR3 DNA: TGTGCCAGCAGCTACCGGGGCCTAGCGGGGGGCCTCACAGATACGCAGTATTTT
J gene: TRBJ2-7; clone size: -; D gene: -; V gene: TRBV28; CDR3 protein: CASSYYPGSYEQYF; CDR3 DNA: TGTGCCAGCAGTTACTATCCCGGCTCCTACGAGCAGTACTTC
J gene: TRBJ1-5; clone size: -; D gene: -; V gene: TRBV6-8; CDR3 protein: CATSYGGNQPQHF; CDR3 DNA: TGTGCCACCTCGTACGGAGGCAATCAGCCCCAGCATTTT
J gene: TRBJ1-5; clone size: -; D gene: TRBD1; V gene: TRBV6-8; CDR3 protein: CASSSGQGINQPQHF; CDR3 DNA: TGTGCCAGCAGCTCAGGACAGGGGATCAATCAGCCCCAGCATTTT
J gene: TRBJ1-1; clone size: -; D gene: TRBD1; V gene: TRBV7-8; CDR3 protein: CASSLEGTGGSAFF; CDR3 DNA: TGTGCCAGCAGCTTAGAAGGGACAGGGGGGTCGGCTTTCTTT